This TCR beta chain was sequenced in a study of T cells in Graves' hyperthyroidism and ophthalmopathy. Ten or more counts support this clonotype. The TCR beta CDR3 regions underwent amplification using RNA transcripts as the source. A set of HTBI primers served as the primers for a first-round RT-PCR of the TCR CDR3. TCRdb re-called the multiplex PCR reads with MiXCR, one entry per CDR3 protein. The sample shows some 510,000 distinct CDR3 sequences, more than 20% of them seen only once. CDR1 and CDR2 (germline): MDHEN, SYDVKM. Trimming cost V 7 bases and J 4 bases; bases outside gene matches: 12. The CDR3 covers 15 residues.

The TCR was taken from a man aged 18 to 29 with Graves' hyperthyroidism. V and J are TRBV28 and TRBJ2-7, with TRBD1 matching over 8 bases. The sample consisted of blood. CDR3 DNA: TGTGCCAGCACCGCAATGACAGGGGACCCTTACGAGCAGTACTTC. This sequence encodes CASTAMTGDPYEQYF.